The sequence of this TCR beta chain was determined in a study of CD4 T cells in relation to SARS-CoV-2 and coronaviruses. Study results and caveats: Pre-pandemic and post-infection samples never came from the same donor.

CD4+ T cells from unexposed donors were obtained before the COVID-19 pandemic (2011-2018). The cells were cultured for around ten days before CD4+ T cells were isolated. Half the medium was replaced with IL-2 medium on days 3 and 7. Some clones are missing from TCRdb's copy, which holds only in-frame ones; the method was immunoSEQ multiplex PCR. The profile shows about 20,000 clones, 60% to 80% of them singletons. A remark on this clone: Its antigen is undetermined.

The CDR3 sequence is 15 residues long. The germline gives CDR1 WSHSY, CDR2 SAAADI. The V end was cut by 3 bases, the J end by 0 bases, with 12 bases between. The sample taken for sequencing was CD4+ T cells from PBMCs, cultured in vitro. This chain uses TRBV10-2 with TRBJ2-7, with a possible D match to TRBD2 (6 bases). This receptor was taken from a human donor in good health. The CDR3 here is CASSDEATSSYEQYF. For the CDR3, the DNA is TGCGCCAGCAGTGACGAAGCGACTAGCTCCTACGAGCAGTACTTC.